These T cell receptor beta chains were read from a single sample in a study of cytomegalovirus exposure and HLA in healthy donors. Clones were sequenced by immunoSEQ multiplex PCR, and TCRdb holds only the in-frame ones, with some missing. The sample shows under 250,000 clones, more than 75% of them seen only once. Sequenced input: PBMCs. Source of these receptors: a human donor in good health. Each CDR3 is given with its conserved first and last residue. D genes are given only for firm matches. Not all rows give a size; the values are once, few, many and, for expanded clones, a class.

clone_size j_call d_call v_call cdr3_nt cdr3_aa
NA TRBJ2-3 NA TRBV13 TGTGCCAGCAGCTGGCCCCCCGGGGATACGCAGTATTTT CASSWPPGDTQYF
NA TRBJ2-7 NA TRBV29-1 TGCAGCGTTGAACGCCAGGGGAAGTCCTACGAGCAGTACTTC CSVERQGKSYEQYF
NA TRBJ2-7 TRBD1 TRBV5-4 TGTGCCAGCAGCTTCTCCGGGACAGGGGAGTGGGAGCAGTACTTC CASSFSGTGEWEQYF
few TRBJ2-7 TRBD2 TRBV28 TGTGCCAGCAGTTTAGATAGGACTAGCGGGAAATACTCCTACGAGCAGTACTTC CASSLDRTSGKYSYEQYF
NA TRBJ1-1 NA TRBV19 TGTGCCAGTAGTATAGCCGGGGGTGCTGAAGCTTTCTTT CASSIAGGAEAFF
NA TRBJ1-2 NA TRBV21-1 TGTGCCAGCAGCAAACACTCCAGGGGAGATGGCTACACCTTC CASSKHSRGDGYTF
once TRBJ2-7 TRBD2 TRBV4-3 TGCGCCAGCAGCCAAGGTCTCGGGAGGGCCTACGAGCAGTACTTC CASSQGLGRAYEQYF
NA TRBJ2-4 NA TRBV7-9 TGTGCCAGCAGCCCCGAGCTTACTTTGCCAGCCAAAAACATTCAGTACTTC CASSPELTLPAKNIQYF
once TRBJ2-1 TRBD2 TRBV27 TGTGCCAGCAGTTCCAAGGGGACTAGCGGGAGCTACAATGAGCAGTTCTTC CASSSKGTSGSYNEQFF
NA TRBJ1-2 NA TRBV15 TGTGCCACCATCGCGGGGGATTCTAGGTTCTATGGCTACACCTTC CATIAGDSRFYGYTF
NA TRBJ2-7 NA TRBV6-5 TGTGCCAGCAGTTATTCAGGGGCACAGGGAGAGCAGTACTTC CASSYSGAQGEQYF
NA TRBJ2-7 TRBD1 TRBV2 TGTGCCAGCAGCCGAAGGGGACAGGACAACGAGCAGTACTTC CASSRRGQDNEQYF
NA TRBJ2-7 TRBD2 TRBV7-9 TGTTCCAGCAGCTTAGGGACCCGCGGGAGCTCCTACGAGCAGTACTTC CSSSLGTRGSSYEQYF
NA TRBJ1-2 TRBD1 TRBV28 TGTGCCAGCATCCGGGGGGACAGGGGTAACTATGGCTACACCTTC CASIRGDRGNYGYTF
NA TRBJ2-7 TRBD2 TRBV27 TGTGCCAGCAGTTTATCCGGGGGGAGCGAGCAGTACTTC CASSLSGGSEQYF
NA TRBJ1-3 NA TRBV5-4 TGTGCCAGCAGCTTGGGGGGGCCGACAGCTCTCTCTGGAAACACCATATATTTT CASSLGGPTALSGNTIYF
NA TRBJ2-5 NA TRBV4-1 TGCGCCAGCAGCCATACAGGACAAGAGACCCAGTACTTC CASSHTGQETQYF
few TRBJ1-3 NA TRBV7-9 TGTGCCAGCAGCTTACGCGGCTCTGGAAACACCATATATTTT CASSLRGSGNTIYF